These 4 T cell receptor beta chains share one sample of origin, sequenced in a study of sequential checkpoint blockade in melanoma. Sample treatment: randomized to nivolumab then ipilimumab (arm A) or the reverse (arm B). Libraries were prepared by immunoSEQ multiplex PCR; TCRdb keeps only in-frame clonotypes and omits some of them. The sample has about 26,000 clones, 70% to 80% seen once. Sequenced material: CD8+ T cells sorted from blood (inferred from file names), taken from a patient given nivolumab and ipilimumab in sequence. These receptor sequences come from a human donor with melanoma.

This chain uses TRBV4-1 with TRBJ2-3; maybe TRBD2 (6 bases). This CDR3 spans 19 amino acids. Germline V gene lookup returns CDR1 MGHRA and CDR2 YSYEKL. The germline V and J ends were trimmed by 5 bases and 1 base, with 25 bases remaining between them. The CDR3 DNA is TGCGCCAGCAGCGAGTCCCCGCCCCTGGGTAGCGGAGGCACAGATACGCAGTATTTT. Residues: CASSESPPLGSGGTDTQYF.

This rearrangement joins TRBV19 to TRBJ2-7, with 9 bases aligning to TRBD1. The junction had 4 bases not matched to a gene; V was cut back by 5 bases and J by 2 bases. CDR3 length equals 14 residues. Looked up from germline, CDR1 is LNHDA and CDR2 is SQIVND (reference sequence). The CDR3 DNA follows: TGTGCCAGTAGTCCGGGACAGGGTCCCTACGAGCAGTACTTC. This gives the protein CASSPGQGPYEQYF.

The chain couples TRBV19 to TRBJ2-7, with a possible D match to TRBD1 (5 bases). The CDR3 is 13 amino acids. The V end was cut by 4 bases, the J end by 0 bases, with 7 bases between. Germline-derived CDR1 and CDR2 are LNHDA and SQIVND (reference sequence). The CDR3 DNA sequence: TGTGCCAGTAGTAAAGGGGCCTCCTACGAGCAGTACTTC. It specifies CASSKGASYEQYF.

This clone was seen just once. The rearrangement uses TRBV28 and TRBJ2-7; no clear D. From germline, CDR1 is MDHEN and CDR2 SYDVKM. The V gene lost 5 bases and the J gene lost 6 bases, with 14 bases spanning the gap. The CDR3 is 13 amino acids. CDR3 nucleotides: TGTGCCAGCAGTCGTGATGAGGTCTCCGAGCAGTACTTC. It yields the protein CASSRDEVSEQYF. The full variable domain, rest sourced from reference TRBV28 and TRBJ2-7, is DVKVTQSSRYLVKRTGEKVFLECVQDMDHENMFWYRQDPGLGLRLIYFSYDVKMKEKGDIPEGYSVSREKKERFSLILESASTNQTSMYLCASSRDEVSEQYFGPGTRLTVT.